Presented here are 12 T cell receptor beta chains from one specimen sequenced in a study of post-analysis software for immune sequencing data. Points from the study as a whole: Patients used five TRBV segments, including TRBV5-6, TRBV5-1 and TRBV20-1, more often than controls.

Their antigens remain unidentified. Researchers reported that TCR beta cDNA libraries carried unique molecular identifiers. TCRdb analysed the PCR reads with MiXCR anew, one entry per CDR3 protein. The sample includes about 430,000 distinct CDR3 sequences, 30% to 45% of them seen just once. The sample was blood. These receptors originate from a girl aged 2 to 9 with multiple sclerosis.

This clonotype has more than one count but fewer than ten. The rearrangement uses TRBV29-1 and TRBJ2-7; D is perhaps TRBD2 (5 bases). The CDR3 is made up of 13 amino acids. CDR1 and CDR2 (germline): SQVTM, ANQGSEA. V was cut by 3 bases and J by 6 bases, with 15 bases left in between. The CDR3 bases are TGCAGCGTTGATCGGGGTGGCGGAGCCGAGCAGTACTTC. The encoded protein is CSVDRGGGAEQYF.

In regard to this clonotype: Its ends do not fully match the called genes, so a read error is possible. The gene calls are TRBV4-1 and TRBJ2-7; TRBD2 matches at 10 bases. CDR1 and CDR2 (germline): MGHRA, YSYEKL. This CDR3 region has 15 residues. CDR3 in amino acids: CASSPLAGNSCEQYF. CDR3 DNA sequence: TGCGCCAGCAGCCCACTAGCGGGGAACTCCTGCGAGCAGTACTTC.

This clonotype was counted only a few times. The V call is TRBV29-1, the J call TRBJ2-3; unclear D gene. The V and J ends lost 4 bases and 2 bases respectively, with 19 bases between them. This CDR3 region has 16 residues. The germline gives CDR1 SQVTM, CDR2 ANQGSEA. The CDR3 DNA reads TGCAGCGTTGTTTTGGGTTCGTCGCGGTACACAGATACGCAGTATTTT. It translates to CSVVLGSSRYTDTQYF.

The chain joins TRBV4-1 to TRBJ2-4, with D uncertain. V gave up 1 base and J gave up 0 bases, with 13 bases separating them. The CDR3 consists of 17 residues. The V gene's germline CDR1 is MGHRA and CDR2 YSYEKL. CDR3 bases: TGCGCCAGCAGCCAAGTAGTTTCCAAACTAGCCAAAAACATTCAGTACTTC. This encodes CASSQVVSKLAKNIQYF.

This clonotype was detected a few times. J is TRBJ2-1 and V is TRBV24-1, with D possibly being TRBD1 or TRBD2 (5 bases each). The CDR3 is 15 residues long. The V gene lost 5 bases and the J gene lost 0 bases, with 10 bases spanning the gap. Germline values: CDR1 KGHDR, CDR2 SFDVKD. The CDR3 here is CATSVGESSYNEQFF. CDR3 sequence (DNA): TGTGCCACCAGTGTGGGGGAGAGCTCCTACAATGAGCAGTTCTTC.

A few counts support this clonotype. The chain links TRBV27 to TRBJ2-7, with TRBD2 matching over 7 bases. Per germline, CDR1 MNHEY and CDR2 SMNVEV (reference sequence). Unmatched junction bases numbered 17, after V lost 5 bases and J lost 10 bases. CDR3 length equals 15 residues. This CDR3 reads CASSPRDYLTVTQYF. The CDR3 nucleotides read TGTGCCAGCAGTCCCCGGGACTACTTAACCGTTACCCAGTACTTC.

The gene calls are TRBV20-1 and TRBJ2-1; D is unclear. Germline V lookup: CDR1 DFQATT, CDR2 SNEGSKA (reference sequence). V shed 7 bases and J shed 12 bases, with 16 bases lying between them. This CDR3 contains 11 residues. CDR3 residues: CSVNGPSGQFF. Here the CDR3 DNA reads TGCAGTGTCAACGGTCCATCCGGGCAGTTCTTC.

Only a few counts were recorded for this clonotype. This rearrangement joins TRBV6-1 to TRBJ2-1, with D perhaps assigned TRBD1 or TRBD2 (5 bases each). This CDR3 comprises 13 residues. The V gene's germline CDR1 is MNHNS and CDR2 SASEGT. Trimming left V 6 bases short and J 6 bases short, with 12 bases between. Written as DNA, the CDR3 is TGTGCCAGCAGCCCGGGACCTGGCAATGAGCAGTTCTTC. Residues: CASSPGPGNEQFF.

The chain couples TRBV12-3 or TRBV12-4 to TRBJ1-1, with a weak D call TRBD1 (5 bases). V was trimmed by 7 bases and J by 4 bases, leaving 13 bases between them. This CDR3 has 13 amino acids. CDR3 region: CASTPREGTEAFF. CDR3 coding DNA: TGTGCCAGCACGCCCAGGGAAGGCACTGAAGCTTTCTTT.

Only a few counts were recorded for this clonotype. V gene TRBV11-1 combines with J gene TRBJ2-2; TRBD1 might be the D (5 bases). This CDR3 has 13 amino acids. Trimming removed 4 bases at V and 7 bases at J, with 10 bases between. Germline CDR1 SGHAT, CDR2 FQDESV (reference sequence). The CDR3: CASSSPGIGELFF. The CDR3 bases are TGTGCCAGCAGCTCTCCAGGGATCGGGGAGCTGTTTTTT.

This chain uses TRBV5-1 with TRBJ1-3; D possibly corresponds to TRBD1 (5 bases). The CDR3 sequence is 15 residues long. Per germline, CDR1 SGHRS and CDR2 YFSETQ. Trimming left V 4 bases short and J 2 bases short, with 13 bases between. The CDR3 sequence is CASSLTGGPGNTIYF. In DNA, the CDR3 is TGCGCCAGCAGCCTGACGGGGGGACCTGGAAACACCATATATTTT.

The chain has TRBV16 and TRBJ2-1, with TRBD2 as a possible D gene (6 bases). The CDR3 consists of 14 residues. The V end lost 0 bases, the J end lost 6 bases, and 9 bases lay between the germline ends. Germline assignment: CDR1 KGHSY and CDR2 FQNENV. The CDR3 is CASSQSGGGNEQFF. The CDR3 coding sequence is TGTGCCAGCAGCCAATCGGGGGGAGGCAATGAGCAGTTCTTC.